A few counts support the clone carrying this T cell receptor (beta chain). What it recognizes is unknown. This entry is derived from a study of T cells in Graves' hyperthyroidism and ophthalmopathy. The study's findings and limits: Blood also contained most expanded thyroid clonotypes above 0.001. Ophthalmopathy and stable hyperthyroidism were told apart by a 13 V-J model.

Diagnoses rested on clinical symptoms, serum thyroxine and TRAb, thyroid ultrasound and orbital computed tomography. Around 9.9 ml of fresh peripheral blood supplied the PBMCs. TCR beta CDR3 sequences were amplified from RNA transcripts. First-round RT-PCR targeting the TCR CDR3 was performed with the HTBI primer set. TCRdb itself ran the multiplex PCR reads through MiXCR, one entry per CDR3 protein. This sample yields 490,000 or so distinct CDR3 sequences, of which approximately 23% are seen a single time; around 47% belongs to the top ten. The source material was blood. This sequence was found in a woman aged 70-85 years with Graves' ophthalmopathy.

CDR3 sequence: CASDPSGRGTGELFF. As DNA, the CDR3 is TGTGCATCCGATCCCAGCGGGAGGGGTACCGGGGAGCTGTTTTTT. The chain links TRBV30 to TRBJ2-2, with TRBD2 matching over 10 bases. The V gene's germline CDR1 is GTSNPN and CDR2 SVGIG (reference sequence). The CDR3 runs to 15 residues.